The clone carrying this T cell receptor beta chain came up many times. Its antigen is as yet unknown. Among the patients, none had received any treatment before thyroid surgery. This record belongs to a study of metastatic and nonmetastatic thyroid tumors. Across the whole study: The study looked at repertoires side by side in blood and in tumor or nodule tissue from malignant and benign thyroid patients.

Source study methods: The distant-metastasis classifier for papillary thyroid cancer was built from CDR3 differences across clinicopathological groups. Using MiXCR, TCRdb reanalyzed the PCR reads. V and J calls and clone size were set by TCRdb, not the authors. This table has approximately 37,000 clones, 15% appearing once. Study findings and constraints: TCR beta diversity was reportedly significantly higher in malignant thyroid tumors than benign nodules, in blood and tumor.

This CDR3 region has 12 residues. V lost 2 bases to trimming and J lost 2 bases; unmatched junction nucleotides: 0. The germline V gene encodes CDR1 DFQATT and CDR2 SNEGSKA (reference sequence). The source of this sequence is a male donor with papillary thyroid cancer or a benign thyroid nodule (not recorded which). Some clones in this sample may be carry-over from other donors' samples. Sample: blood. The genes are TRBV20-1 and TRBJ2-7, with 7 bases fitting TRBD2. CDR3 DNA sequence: TGCAGTGCTAGACTAGCGGCCTACGAGCAGTACTTC. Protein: CSARLAAYEQYF.